A single T cell receptor (beta chain) is shown here with its context. This clonotype has ten or more counts. Its recognized antigen is unknown. Base quality data are lacking; no much larger clone is found one base away. These data belong to a study. From its cysteine to its phenylalanine, the CDR3 spans 16 amino acids. The only DNA kept is the CDR3, 48 bases in frame from the first base. V trim: 9 bases; J trim: 0 bases; unmatched bases: 10. The CDR1 and CDR2 encoded by the germline V gene (reference sequence) are LNHDA and SQIVND. The sample was run on an Illumina MiSeq. The raw public reads went through TCRdb reprocessing: fastp at Q25, MiXCR clone calling, in-frame beta chains kept. Rows with one shared CDR3 protein collapse into an entry with the most common genes and DNA. This sample holds under 5,500 distinct CDR3 sequences; roughly 8.4% were observed only once. The top ten constitute about 9% of the sample.

The chain couples TRBV19 to TRBJ2-2; 7 of the junction bases match TRBD1. This clonotype originated in a human donor with rheumatoid arthritis. Source material: CD4+ T cells from synovial fluid. The CDR3 region has the sequence CASRGAGTANTGELFF. The nucleotides read TGTGCCAGCAGAGGGGCAGGGACAGCGAACACCGGGGAGCTGTTTTTT.